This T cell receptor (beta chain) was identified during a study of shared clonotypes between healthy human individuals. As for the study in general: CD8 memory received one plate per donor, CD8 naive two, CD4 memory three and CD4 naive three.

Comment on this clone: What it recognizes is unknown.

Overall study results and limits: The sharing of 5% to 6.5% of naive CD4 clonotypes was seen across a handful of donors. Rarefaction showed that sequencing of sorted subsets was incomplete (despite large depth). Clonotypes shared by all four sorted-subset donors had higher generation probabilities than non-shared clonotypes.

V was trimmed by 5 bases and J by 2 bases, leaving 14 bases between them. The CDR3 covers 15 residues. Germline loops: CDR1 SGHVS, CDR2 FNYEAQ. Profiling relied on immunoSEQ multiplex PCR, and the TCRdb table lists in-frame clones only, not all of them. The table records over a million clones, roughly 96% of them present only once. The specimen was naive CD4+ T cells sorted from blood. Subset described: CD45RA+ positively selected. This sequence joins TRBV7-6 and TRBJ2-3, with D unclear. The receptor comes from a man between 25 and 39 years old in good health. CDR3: CASSLSSGLTDTQYF. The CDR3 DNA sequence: TGTGCCAGCAGCCTCTCCAGTGGGCTCACAGATACGCAGTATTTT.